This is a list of T cell receptor beta chains from one sample in a study of T cells after yellow fever vaccination. TCRdb called the 5' RACE reads again in MiXCR, with one record for every CDR3 protein. The sample shows almost 600,000 distinct CDR3 sequences, about 13% of them seen only once. The specimen comprised PBMCs, sampled on the day of the yellow fever booster vaccination. The receptors derive from a man younger than 40 who received the YFV17D yellow fever vaccine. Both conserved end residues are part of each CDR3. The D gene is left open where the match is weak. A clone size is listed for some rows: how often the clone was seen (once, few, many), or a class if it is expanded.

. TRBJ1-5 15 TRBV6-5 . CASSYSISSNQPQHF TGTGCCAGCAGTTACTCAATCAGTAGCAATCAGCCCCAGCATTTT
TRBD2 TRBJ2-7 14 TRBV15 . CATSSVREGYEQYF TGTGCCACCAGCAGCGTACGGGAGGGGTACGAGCAGTACTTC
. TRBJ2-1 15 TRBV2 . CASRIGLSPGYNEFF TGTGCCAGCAGGATCGGACTATCCCCAGGGTACAATGAGTTCTTC
TRBD2 TRBJ2-3 16 TRBV12-3/TRBV12-4 few CASSSRGSGRVYTQYF TGTGCCAGCAGTTCGCGGGGTAGCGGGAGGGTCTATACGCAGTATTTT
TRBD2 TRBJ2-7 13 TRBV12-3/TRBV12-4 few CASSQGLVREQYF TGTGCCAGCAGCCAAGGACTAGTGAGGGAGCAGTACTTC
TRBD2 TRBJ2-2 15 TRBV5-1 few CASSFGRELTGELFF TGCGCCAGCAGCTTCGGGCGGGAGCTGACCGGGGAGCTGTTTTTT
TRBD2 TRBJ2-2 17 TRBV6-2/TRBV6-3 few CASSSPTSGKYTGELFF TGTGCCAGCAGTTCGCCGACTAGCGGGAAATACACCGGGGAGCTGTTTTTT
. TRBJ2-3 15 TRBV6-1 . CASRGTAASTDTQYF TGTGCCAGCAGGGGGACGGCTGCTAGCACAGATACGCAGTATTTT
TRBD1 TRBJ2-5 15 TRBV20-1 few CSARIPGQASATKYF TGCAGTGCTAGGATTCCGGGACAGGCGTCGGCTACAAAGTACTTC
TRBD2 TRBJ2-1 17 TRBV7-6 few CASSLEPSGRYQGEQFF TGTGCCAGCAGCTTAGAGCCTAGCGGGCGGTACCAGGGTGAGCAGTTCTTC
. TRBJ2-3 11 TRBV30 few CASDGGNTQYF TGTGCCTCGGACGGTGGCAATACGCAGTATTTT
. TRBJ2-7 14 TRBV28 few CASSPSQGSGEQYF TGTGCCAGCAGTCCGAGCCAGGGATCCGGCGAGCAGTACTTC
TRBD1 TRBJ2-1 14 TRBV6-2/TRBV6-3 . CASRTGQGANEQFF TGTGCCAGCCGAACGGGACAGGGGGCAAATGAGCAGTTCTTC
. TRBJ2-5 15 TRBV18 few CASSPPGRAQETQYF TGTGCCAGCTCACCACCGGGCAGGGCACAAGAGACCCAGTACTTC
. TRBJ2-2 17 TRBV6-1 . CASSPNSDYSYTGELFF TGTGCCAGCAGCCCAAACTCGGACTATAGTTACACCGGGGAGCTGTTTTTT
. TRBJ2-4 14 TRBV5-1 few CASSPTQVKNIQYF TGCGCCAGCAGCCCCACCCAGGTGAAAAACATTCAGTACTTC
. TRBJ2-7 13 TRBV19 few CASSWAPGYEQYF TGTGCCAGTAGTTGGGCGCCCGGGTACGAGCAGTACTTC
. TRBJ2-6 15 TRBV6-2/TRBV6-3 few CASTYRALKANVLTF TGTGCCAGCACCTACAGAGCTCTAAAGGCCAACGTCCTGACTTTC
. TRBJ1-6 13 TRBV18 few CASSIGGNSPLHF TGTGCCAGCTCAATAGGGGGTAATTCACCCCTCCACTTT
TRBD1 TRBJ2-3 12 TRBV29-1 . CSAYRGSDTQYF TGCAGCGCATACAGGGGTTCAGATACGCAGTATTTT
. TRBJ2-1 11 TRBV20-1 few CSAPTPTEQFF TGCAGTGCGCCTACGCCCACTGAGCAGTTCTTC
. TRBJ2-1 10 TRBV7-9 . CASTNQEQFF TGTGCCAGCACTAACCAGGAGCAGTTCTTC